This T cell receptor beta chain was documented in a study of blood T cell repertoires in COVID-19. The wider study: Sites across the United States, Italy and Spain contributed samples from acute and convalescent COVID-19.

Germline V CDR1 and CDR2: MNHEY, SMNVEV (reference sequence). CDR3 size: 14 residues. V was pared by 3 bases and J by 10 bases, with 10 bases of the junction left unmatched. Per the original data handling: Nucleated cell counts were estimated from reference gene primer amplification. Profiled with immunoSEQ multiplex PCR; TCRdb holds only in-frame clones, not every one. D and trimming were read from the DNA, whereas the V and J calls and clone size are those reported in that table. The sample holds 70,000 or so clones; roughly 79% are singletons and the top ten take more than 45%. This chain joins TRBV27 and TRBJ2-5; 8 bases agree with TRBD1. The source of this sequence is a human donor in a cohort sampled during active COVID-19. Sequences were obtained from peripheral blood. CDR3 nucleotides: TGTGCCAGCAGTTTCACGACAGGGGAGCAGGGCCAGTACTTC. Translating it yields CASSFTTGEQGQYF.